This entry is about one TCR beta chain. Its specificity is not known. The TCR beta libraries were generated through quantitative 5'-RACE incorporating molecular barcodes. A single record per CDR3 protein comes from TCRdb applying MiXCR to the 5' RACE reads. Altogether almost 400,000 distinct CDR3 sequences are present, approximately 20% being singletons, with the ten largest covering roughly a sixth. This sample is drawn from a study of CD8 T cells in ankylosing spondylitis. General study points: Reports say disease-linked clones showed up significantly more in matched ankylosing spondylitis synovial fluid. In ankylosing spondylitis blood, a motif of about eight highly homologous TCR beta variants appeared characteristic.

Looked up from germline, CDR1 is SGHRS and CDR2 is YFSETQ. The CDR3 spans 16 residues. V shed 0 bases and J 3 bases; nucleotides not matched to a gene: 7. Sequencing input: blood, either unsorted or a sorted T cell fraction (not recorded which). The clonotype was recovered from a male donor with ankylosing spondylitis. The chain combines TRBV5-1 with TRBJ2-7; 9 bases are a match to TRBD1. CDR3 protein: CASSLGRDRVIYEQYF. CDR3 nucleotides: TGCGCCAGCAGCTTGGGGCGGGACAGGGTCATCTACGAGCAGTACTTC.